One and the same sample provided the 28 T cell receptor beta chains below, sequenced in a study of blood T cell repertoires in COVID-19. Produced via immunoSEQ multiplex PCR; TCRdb's table is partial and in-frame only. The sample has some 160,000 clones, around four fifths seen once. Sequencing used peripheral blood. The receptors here all came from a woman of 80 years or more with COVID-19, enrolled during active disease.

CDR3 nucleotide sequence: TGTGCCAGCAGCCAAGATCCCAGCGGGGGGGTCTACGAGCAGTACTTC. Amino acids: CASSQDPSGGVYEQYF. The chain couples TRBV4-2 to TRBJ2-7; 10 bases are a match to TRBD2. CDR3 length: 16 residues. Per germline, CDR1 LGHNA and CDR2 YNFKEQ. Trimming removed 0 bases from V and 3 bases from J; junction bases left unmatched: 5.

This clone has a single count. V and J are TRBV18 and TRBJ2-5; D is possibly TRBD2 (5 bases). Trimming removed 0 bases from V and 2 bases from J, with 7 bases in between. Germline lookup yields CDR1 KGHSH and CDR2 LQKENI. The CDR3 is made up of 14 amino acids. The CDR3 DNA is TGTGCCAGCTCACCACCGCGGGTACAAGAGACCCAGTACTTC. This codes for CASSPPRVQETQYF.

V usage is TRBV12-3 or TRBV12-4 and J usage is TRBJ2-7; D remains ambiguous. The CDR3 length is 11 residues. Between the trimmed V and J ends, which lost 6 bases and 7 bases, there was a span of 10 bases. The CDR3 sequence: CASSQTGEQYF. In nucleotides, the CDR3 is TGTGCCAGCAGCCAAACCGGGGAGCAGTACTTC.

The chain carries TRBV6-1 and TRBJ1-2, with 8 bases matching TRBD1. Per the germline V gene, CDR1 is MNHNS and CDR2 is SASEGT. After removal of 4 bases from V and 5 bases from J, the junction contained 12 bases not matched to a gene. The CDR3 is 16 amino acids. In DNA, the CDR3 is TGTGCCAGCAGTGTGACACCGGGACAGGCAGTTTATGGCTACACCTTC. Its protein is CASSVTPGQAVYGYTF.

The CDR3 region is CASSFSAGASWREQFF. The DNA of the CDR3 is TGTGCCAGCAGCTTCTCTGCCGGAGCAAGCTGGCGTGAGCAGTTCTTC. The chain employs TRBV11-2 and TRBJ2-1; D is undetermined. This CDR3 comprises 16 residues. V lost 3 bases to trimming and J lost 9 bases, with 21 bases between them. Germline V gene data show CDR1 as SGHAT and CDR2 as FQNNGV.

CDR3 sequence reads: CASSQGRLTGAAVSSYNEQFF. The CDR3 coding sequence is TGCGCCAGCAGCCAAGGGCGTTTGACCGGCGCAGCGGTCAGCTCCTACAATGAGCAGTTCTTC. V is TRBV4-1 and J is TRBJ2-1; weak D call: TRBD2 (5 bases). Germline V gene lookup returns CDR1 MGHRA and CDR2 YSYEKL. The V and J ends lost 1 base and 0 bases respectively, with 25 bases between them. The CDR3 has 21 amino acids.

The V gene is TRBV18, the J gene TRBJ1-3, with TRBD1 identical over 9 bases. This CDR3 is 18 amino acids long. V gave up 0 bases and J gave up 1 base; unmatched junction bases: 7. CDR1 KGHSH and CDR2 LQKENI come from the germline V gene. CDR3 in DNA: TGTGCCAGCTCACCACCGAGGTCGGGACAGGGTTCTGGAAACACCATATATTTT. Its protein product is CASSPPRSGQGSGNTIYF. The full variable domain, rest sourced from reference TRBV18 and TRBJ1-3, is NAGVMQNPRHLVRRRGQEARLRCSPMKGHSHVYWYRQLPEEGLKFMVYLQKENIIDESGMPKERFSAEFPKEGPSILRIQQVVRGDSAAYFCASSPPRSGQGSGNTIYFGEGSWLTVV.

This clone was detected once. The chain is built from TRBV19 and TRBJ2-3; the match to TRBD1 covers 11 bases. The CDR3 runs to 16 residues. From germline, CDR1 is LNHDA and CDR2 SQIVND (reference sequence). Losses at the gene ends were 5 bases for V and 2 bases for J; bases not matched to a gene: 6. CDR3 sequence (DNA): TGTGCCAGTAGTCCCCGGGACAGGGGGTTCACAGATACGCAGTATTTT. Translated, it gives CASSPRDRGFTDTQYF.

The chain is built from TRBV7-2 and TRBJ1-2; the match to TRBD1 covers 7 bases. The V gene's germline CDR1 is SGHTA and CDR2 FQGNSA. The CDR3 consists of 17 residues. V lost 6 bases, J lost 2 bases, and 15 bases stayed unmatched. CDR3 residues: CASSRDSASARNYGYTF. For the CDR3, the DNA is TGTGCCAGCAGTAGGGACAGCGCATCCGCTAGGAACTATGGCTACACCTTC.

The genes are TRBV5-1 and TRBJ2-2; a weak D match, TRBD2 (5 bases). Trimming took off 9 bases at V and 2 bases at J, with 14 bases between the two ends. The CDR3 is 14 residues long. The germline V gene encodes CDR1 SGHRS and CDR2 YFSETQ. The CDR3 sequence: CATRIEGNTGELFF. CDR3 DNA sequence: TGCGCCACCAGGATAGAGGGTAACACCGGGGAGCTGTTTTTT.

The chain carries TRBV10-3 and TRBJ2-5, with TRBD2 matching 9 bases. Germline V CDR1 and CDR2: ENHRY, SYGVKD. V shed 3 bases and J 5 bases; nucleotides not matched to a gene: 4. The CDR3 has 14 residues. The DNA of the CDR3 is TGTGCCATCAGTGAACTAGCGGGTGGGGAGACCCAGTACTTC. Protein sequence: CAISELAGGETQYF.

The CDR3 loop reads CASSLGHNNEQFF. CDR3 sequence (DNA): TGCGCCAGCAGCTTGGGGCACAACAATGAGCAGTTCTTC. V gene TRBV5-1 combines with J gene TRBJ2-1, with D hard to call. The CDR3 contains 13 residues. The ends were cut back, 0 bases at V and 5 bases at J, with 6 bases in the middle. Germline CDR1 and CDR2: SGHRS and YFSETQ.

The V and J genes are TRBV18 and TRBJ1-3; 7 bases are a match to TRBD1. This CDR3 has 15 residues. Germline lookup yields CDR1 KGHSH and CDR2 LQKENI. The junction had 3 bases not matched to a gene; V was cut back by 2 bases and J by 2 bases. CDR3 coding DNA: TGTGCCAGCTCACCAACAGGGGAGGCTGGAAACACCATATATTTT. Amino acid sequence: CASSPTGEAGNTIYF.

V is TRBV5-4 and J is TRBJ2-1; 8 bases align to TRBD1. V lost 4 bases and J lost 5; bases outside the gene matches: 8. There are 15 residues in the CDR3. Germline values: CDR1 SGHNT, CDR2 YYREEE (reference sequence). The CDR3 is CASSLGQGRHNEQFF. Written as DNA, the CDR3 is TGTGCCAGCAGCCTCGGACAGGGTAGGCACAATGAGCAGTTCTTC.

The chain carries TRBV11-3 and TRBJ1-1; D may be TRBD1 (6 bases). Germline CDR1 reads SGHNT; CDR2 reads YENEEA. Trimming cost V 0 bases and J 1 base, with 21 bases left between them. The length of the CDR3 is 19 residues. The CDR3 loop reads CASSLDAPPTGDWNTEAFF. CDR3 bases: TGTGCCAGCAGCTTAGATGCCCCCCCGACAGGAGACTGGAACACTGAAGCTTTCTTT.

This chain uses TRBV24-1 with TRBJ2-5; a weak D match, TRBD2 (6 bases). The CDR3 totals 14 residues. Germline V gene lookup returns CDR1 KGHDR and CDR2 SFDVKD. The ends were cut back, 4 bases at V and 4 bases at J, with 12 bases in the middle. As DNA, the CDR3 is TGTGCCACCAGTGACCCGACTAGTACAGAGACCCAGTACTTC. It translates to CATSDPTSTETQYF.

A word on this clone: In the same sample, other DNA sequences code for this CDR3. This sequence joins TRBV6-5 and TRBJ1-1, with TRBD1 identical over 7 bases. Germline values: CDR1 MNHEY, CDR2 SVGAGI. The V segment lost 6 bases and the J segment 2 bases; nucleotides outside the gene matches: 6. CDR3 length equals 14 residues. The CDR3 nucleotides are TGTGCCAGCAGCAGGACAGGACGAAACACTGAAGCTTTCTTT. Protein: CASSRTGRNTEAFF.

V is TRBV5-1 and J is TRBJ1-1; 7 bases are a match to TRBD1. J was trimmed by 3 bases and V by 2 bases; bases with no gene match: 7. The CDR3 spans 15 residues. From germline, CDR1 is SGHRS and CDR2 YFSETQ. The CDR3 is CASSLETGEYTEAFF. CDR3 coding DNA: TGCGCCAGCAGCTTAGAAACAGGGGAATACACTGAAGCTTTCTTT.

This chain connects TRBV5-1 to TRBJ1-4; perhaps TRBD1 as D (5 bases). Germline V lookup: CDR1 SGHRS, CDR2 YFSETQ. The CDR3 is 15 amino acids. Trimming stripped 3 bases from V and 3 bases from J, with 12 bases between. Here the CDR3 reads CASSSQGTANEKLFF. Here the CDR3 DNA reads TGCGCCAGCAGCTCTCAGGGTACCGCTAATGAAAAACTGTTTTTT.

The chain is built from TRBV18 and TRBJ2-1; 10 nucleotides agree with TRBD1. The germline V gene has CDR1 KGHSH and CDR2 LQKENI. The CDR3 consists of 16 residues. V trimming: 3 bases; J trimming: 3 bases; junction bases outside the gene matches: 5. The CDR3 region is CASSPLGTGVYNEQFF. The CDR3 DNA reads TGTGCCAGCTCACCTTTAGGGACAGGGGTCTACAATGAGCAGTTCTTC.

This clone was seen only a few times. V usage is TRBV5-1 and J usage is TRBJ1-2; maybe TRBD1 (6 bases). CDR3 length equals 14 residues. CDR1 and CDR2 (germline): SGHRS, YFSETQ. With 0 bases removed from V and 7 bases from J, the gap between germline ends came to 13 bases. The DNA for the CDR3 is TGCGCCAGCAGCTTGGATGCGGGGGCCCCTGGCTACACCTTC. It codes for CASSLDAGAPGYTF.

The rearrangement links TRBV19 to TRBJ2-1, with D possibly matching TRBD1 (6 bases). Trimming left V 7 bases short and J 4 bases short, with 20 bases between. The germline V gene has CDR1 LNHDA and CDR2 SQIVND (reference sequence). This CDR3 has 16 amino acids. The CDR3 is CASMGASQSRYNEQFF. In DNA form, the CDR3 reads TGTGCCAGTATGGGGGCTAGCCAGAGTAGGTACAATGAGCAGTTCTTC.

As to this clone: The sample carries other DNA sequences with the same CDR3. V usage is TRBV5-1 and J usage is TRBJ1-1, with TRBD1 identical over 8 bases. Losses at the gene ends were 2 bases for V and 5 bases for J; bases not matched to a gene: 5. This CDR3 has 14 residues. CDR1 is SGHRS and CDR2 is YFSETQ in the germline V gene. CDR3 region: CASSLQGGETEAFF. CDR3 bases: TGCGCCAGCAGCTTACAGGGGGGAGAGACTGAAGCTTTCTTT.

This clone occurred many times. The chain is built from TRBV5-6 and TRBJ2-2; 11 bases agree with TRBD2. The trim removed 4 bases at V and 4 bases at J, leaving 3 bases unmatched. Germline V lookup: CDR1 SGHDT, CDR2 YYEEEE. CDR3 length: 15 amino acids. CDR3 nucleotides: TGTGCCAGCAGCCTTGGACTAGCGGGCACCGGGGAGCTGTTTTTT. Residues: CASSLGLAGTGELFF.

In regard to this clone: This specimen includes other DNA sequences encoding the same CDR3. The chain joins TRBV5-4 to TRBJ1-2, with a weak D call TRBD1 (6 bases). This CDR3 is built from 13 residues. Germline V lookup: CDR1 SGHNT, CDR2 YYREEE (reference sequence). V lost 1 base and J 2 bases, leaving 6 bases between the germline ends. The CDR3 DNA follows: TGTGCCAGCAGCTTGCAGGGGAACTATGGCTACACCTTC. It yields the protein CASSLQGNYGYTF.

V gene TRBV10-3 combines with J gene TRBJ2-7, with unresolved D. The CDR3 consists of 13 residues. CDR1 is ENHRY and CDR2 is SYGVKD in the germline V gene. V lost 4 bases to trimming and J lost 5 bases, with 12 bases between them. The CDR3 sequence is CAISGLSRNEQYF. The CDR3 DNA reads TGTGCCATCAGTGGTCTAAGCCGAAACGAGCAGTACTTC.

The CDR3 spells CASSSFGQGWTNEKLFF. The CDR3, as DNA: TGTGCCAGCAGTTCCTTTGGACAGGGATGGACTAATGAAAAACTGTTTTTT. V and J are TRBV27 and TRBJ1-4; 8 bases agree with TRBD1. The V and J ends lost 4 bases and 2 bases, in that order; junction bases with no gene match: 9. Germline values: CDR1 MNHEY, CDR2 SMNVEV (reference sequence). This CDR3 comprises 17 residues.

For the CDR3, the DNA is TGTGCCAGCAGTGAACAGGATGATCAGCCCCAGCATTTT. Translated: CASSEQDDQPQHF. The chain combines TRBV6-1 with TRBJ1-5; D gene unclear. Germline CDR1 reads MNHNS; CDR2 reads SASEGT. CDR3 length equals 13 residues. Trimming cost V 2 bases and J 5 bases, with 7 bases left between them.